The 31 T cell receptor beta chains below all came from one sample that was sequenced in a study of PD-1 blockade in classical Hodgkin lymphoma. There was relapse after autologous stem cell transplantation in every patient, and there was variation in brentuximab vedotin exposure. Sequenced by immunoSEQ multiplex PCR; TCRdb stores in-frame clones only, minus some. The sample lists 20,000 to 30,000 clones; about four fifths were seen once. The input for sequencing was peripheral blood mononuclear cells (PBMCs), taken before the second cycle of nivolumab. These receptors all come from a human donor with classical Hodgkin lymphoma.

The V gene is TRBV28, the J gene TRBJ2-7; D perhaps matches TRBD2 (7 bases). CDR1 is MDHEN, CDR2 SYDVKM, per germline. The CDR3 consists of 14 residues. The V end lost 1 base, the J end lost 6 bases, and 13 bases lay between the germline ends. The CDR3 region has the DNA TGTGCCAGCAGTTTATACCGGGGGGCAAGCGAGCAGTACTTC. Encoded protein: CASSLYRGASEQYF.

The table lists this clone with a few counts. The genes are TRBV11-2 and TRBJ1-2, with no clear D. The V end lost 4 bases, the J end lost 4 bases, and 16 bases lay between the germline ends. Germline CDR1 and CDR2: SGHAT and FQNNGV. The CDR3 runs 15 residues. CDR3 sequence: CASSSRSGSSYGYTF. The CDR3 DNA follows: TGTGCCAGCAGCTCACGTTCGGGTAGTAGCTATGGCTACACCTTC.

The chain links TRBV18 to TRBJ1-5; TRBD1 aligns across 9 bases. Unmatched junction bases numbered 8, after V lost 2 bases and J lost 3 bases. This CDR3 comprises 17 residues. The germline V gene encodes CDR1 KGHSH and CDR2 LQKENI. CDR3 protein: CASSPKGQGSYNQPQHF. CDR3 sequence (DNA): TGTGCCAGCTCACCAAAAGGACAGGGGTCCTACAATCAGCCCCAGCATTTT.

This clone was found once. The chain recombines TRBV10-3 with TRBJ2-7; TRBD2 aligns across 8 bases. The CDR3 runs 13 residues. With 0 bases clipped from V and 6 bases from J, the junction kept 1 base outside the gene matches. Germline CDR1 ENHRY, CDR2 SYGVKD. The CDR3 DNA reads as TGTGCCATCAGTGAGTCGAGCGGGGGCGAGCAGTACTTC. Translation gives CAISESSGGEQYF.

This rearrangement joins TRBV4-3 to TRBJ2-1, with 13 bases matching TRBD2. From germline, CDR1 is LGHNA and CDR2 YSLEER. The CDR3 contains 17 residues. J was trimmed by 3 bases and V by 5 bases; bases with no gene match: 7. The CDR3 region has the DNA TGCGCCAGCAGCGATGGACTAGCGGGGGATATCTACAATGAGCAGTTCTTC. Protein: CASSDGLAGDIYNEQFF.

The V and J genes are TRBV4-1 and TRBJ2-1; no definite D call. Germline CDR1 and CDR2: MGHRA and YSYEKL. CDR3 size: 15 residues. V gave up 2 bases and J gave up 4 bases, with 12 bases separating them. The chain's CDR3 is CASSQLFSEYNEQFF. The CDR3 DNA sequence: TGCGCCAGCAGCCAACTCTTCTCTGAATACAATGAGCAGTTCTTC.

The chain is built from TRBV7-3 and TRBJ2-2; a weak D match, TRBD1 (6 bases). V lost 6 bases, J lost 6 bases, and 17 bases lay in between. Germline CDR1 is SGHTA and CDR2 is FQGTGA. CDR3 length equals 15 residues. Written as DNA, the CDR3 is TGTGCCAGCAGTCCACAGGGCTTGTTTTCCGGGGAGCTGTTTTTT. It yields the protein CASSPQGLFSGELFF.

The CDR3 spells CASSVQTGAGNTIYF. CDR3 DNA: TGTGCCAGCAGCGTACAGACAGGGGCTGGAAACACCATATATTTT. The rearrangement joins TRBV11-2 to TRBJ1-3, with 8 bases lining up with TRBD1. After removal of 5 bases from V and 2 bases from J, the junction contained 5 bases not matched to a gene. In germline, CDR1 is SGHAT, CDR2 FQNNGV. The CDR3 sequence is 15 residues long.

The gene calls are TRBV7-8 and TRBJ2-1; TRBD2 matches 8 bases. The V gene end was trimmed by 0 bases and the J gene end by 8 bases; junction bases not matched to a gene: 6. The CDR3 consists of 15 residues. Germline V gene lookup returns CDR1 SGHVS and CDR2 FQNEAQ. CDR3: CASSLAGGGSYEQFF. In DNA, the CDR3 is TGTGCCAGCAGCTTAGCTGGCGGGGGGTCCTATGAGCAGTTCTTC. The complete variable domain, with remaining parts taken from reference TRBV7-8 and TRBJ2-1, reads GAGVSQSPRYKVAKRGQDVALRCDPISGHVSLFWYQQALGQGPEFLTYFQNEAQLDKSGLPSDRFFAERPEGSVSTLKIQRTQQEDSAVYLCASSLAGGGSYEQFFGPGTRLTVL.

The V and J genes are TRBV19 and TRBJ2-1; 10 nucleotides match TRBD2. CDR1 and CDR2 (germline): LNHDA, SQIVND (reference sequence). After removal of 7 bases from V and 7 bases from J, the junction contained 7 bases not matched to a gene. There are 14 residues in the CDR3. The CDR3 is CASTERGGLNEQFF. CDR3 sequence (DNA): TGTGCCAGTACCGAGCGGGGGGGCCTTAATGAGCAGTTCTTC. The whole variable domain, filled in from reference TRBV19 and TRBJ2-1, reads DGGITQSPKYLFRKEGQNVTLSCEQNLNHDAMYWYRQDPGQGLRLIYYSQIVNDFQKGDIAEGYSVSREKKESFPLTVTSAQKNPTAFYLCASTERGGLNEQFFGPGTRLTVL.

In this sample, this clone turned up a few times. This sequence joins TRBV14 and TRBJ1-6; 7 bases match TRBD1. Germline V lookup: CDR1 SGHDN, CDR2 FVKESK. The V gene end was trimmed by 4 bases and the J gene end by 5 bases; junction bases not matched to a gene: 5. The CDR3 runs to 15 residues. CDR3: CASSRPGQNNSPLHF. The CDR3 nucleotides are TGTGCCAGCAGCCGCCCGGGACAGAATAATTCACCCCTCCACTTT.

This chain links TRBV7-9 with TRBJ2-7; a weak D match, TRBD2 (5 bases). V lost 2 bases to trimming and J lost 1 base, with 12 bases between them. The germline V gene has CDR1 SEHNR and CDR2 FQNEAQ (reference sequence). CDR3 size: 15 residues. The CDR3 DNA sequence: TGTGCCAGCAGCTTAACCCCCACTAGATCCTACGAGCAGTACTTC. It specifies CASSLTPTRSYEQYF.

The chain carries TRBV6-5 and TRBJ2-2; no clear D. The CDR3 is 15 amino acids. The V end lost 0 bases, the J end lost 2 bases, and 7 bases lay between the germline ends. Germline CDR1 and CDR2: MNHEY and SVGAGI. CDR3 bases: TGTGCCAGCAGTTACTCGGGTTACAACACCGGGGAGCTGTTTTTT. This gives the protein CASSYSGYNTGELFF.

In nucleotides, the CDR3 is TGTGCCAGCAGCCTTAGCGGGGGGCGAACCGCAGATACGCAGTATTTT. Its protein is CASSLSGGRTADTQYF. The chain employs TRBV7-9 and TRBJ2-3; 10 bases map to TRBD2. The junction had 9 bases not matched to a gene; V was cut back by 5 bases and J by 4 bases. The CDR3 is made up of 16 amino acids. Germline V gene data show CDR1 as SEHNR and CDR2 as FQNEAQ (reference sequence).

This rearrangement joins TRBV10-2 to TRBJ2-2; D is unclear. This CDR3 is built from 14 residues. V was shortened by 7 bases and J by 3 bases, with 12 bases between the two germline ends. Germline V CDR1 and CDR2: WSHSY, SAAADI. CDR3 loop: CASILDRDTGELFF. The CDR3 nucleotides are TGCGCCAGCATTCTGGACCGGGACACCGGGGAGCTGTTTTTT.

This clone was observed a handful of times. This rearrangement joins TRBV10-1 to TRBJ1-5; 7 bases align to TRBD1. CDR1 and CDR2 from the germline V gene are WNHNN and SYGVQD (reference sequence). Unmatched junction bases numbered 10, after V lost 8 bases and J lost 3 bases. The CDR3 runs 15 residues. The CDR3 reads CASPGDSWDNQPQHF. The DNA for the CDR3 is TGCGCCAGCCCAGGGGACAGCTGGGACAATCAGCCCCAGCATTTT.

J is TRBJ1-2 and V is TRBV7-2, with unresolved D. The CDR3 is 12 amino acids. Trimming shortened V by 1 base and J by 8 bases, and 8 bases separated the two germline ends. Germline values: CDR1 SGHTA, CDR2 FQGNSA. CDR3: CASSLERVGYTF. Here the CDR3 DNA reads TGTGCCAGCAGCTTAGAGAGGGTCGGCTACACCTTC.

This chain joins TRBV9 and TRBJ2-3, with TRBD2 matching over 9 bases. Germline loops: CDR1 SGDLS, CDR2 YYNGEE. V was pared by 0 bases and J by 2 bases, with 7 bases of the junction left unmatched. The CDR3 length is 17 residues. CDR3 in amino acids: CASSVESAGGSTDTQYF. DNA of the CDR3: TGTGCCAGCAGCGTAGAGTCAGCGGGGGGCTCCACAGATACGCAGTATTTT.

The chain uses TRBV4-2 and TRBJ2-5, with TRBD1 identical over 9 bases. Germline V CDR1 and CDR2: LGHNA, YNFKEQ. The CDR3 totals 15 residues. The V segment lost 0 bases and the J segment 5 bases; nucleotides outside the gene matches: 4. As DNA, the CDR3 is TGTGCCAGCAGCCAAGAGAGACAGGGGGGCGAGACCCAGTACTTC. Amino acid sequence: CASSQERQGGETQYF.

This rearrangement joins TRBV13 to TRBJ2-1, with D hard to call. Germline CDR1 is PRHDT and CDR2 is FYEKMQ (reference sequence). CDR3 length: 14 residues. V lost 4 bases to trimming and J lost 7 bases, with 14 bases between them. Here the CDR3 DNA reads TGTGCCAGCAGCTCAAGGACGGCTTTTAATGAGCAGTTCTTC. It encodes CASSSRTAFNEQFF.

This sequence joins TRBV1 and TRBJ2-5; the table calls TRBD2, which could not be checked here. TRBV1 is a pseudogene locus. The CDR3 consists of 16 residues. This CDR3 is CTSSQVKRGPEETQYF. CDR3 bases: TGCACCAGCAGCCAAGTAAAGCGTGGCCCAGAAGAGACCCAGTACTTC.

The chain carries TRBV28 and TRBJ2-3; no definite D call. V lost 6 bases, J lost 0 bases, and 1 base lay in between. This CDR3 has 11 amino acids. Germline CDR1 is MDHEN and CDR2 is SYDVKM. CDR3 sequence: CASRSTDTQYF. The CDR3 region has the DNA TGTGCCAGCAGAAGCACAGATACGCAGTATTTT.

V is TRBV7-9 and J is TRBJ2-1, with TRBD2 matching over 8 bases. Germline-derived CDR1 and CDR2 are SEHNR and FQNEAQ (reference sequence). The CDR3 is 13 amino acids. Unmatched junction bases numbered 5, after V lost 4 bases and J lost 9 bases. The CDR3 region has the DNA TGTGCCAGCAGCTCAACCCTAGCGGGTGAGCAGTTCTTC. It codes for CASSSTLAGEQFF. The whole variable domain, filled in from reference TRBV7-9 and TRBJ2-1, reads DTGVSQNPRHKITKRGQNVTFRCDPISEHNRLYWYRQTLGQGPEFLTYFQNEAQLEKSRLLSDRFSAERPKGSFSTLEIQRTEQGDSAMYLCASSSTLAGEQFFGPGTRLTVL.

The rearrangement joins TRBV4-2 to TRBJ1-2; the D gene is possibly TRBD1 (5 bases). The CDR3 has 15 residues. Trimming cost V 4 bases and J 5 bases, with 17 bases left between them. Germline V gene sequence: CDR1 LGHNA, CDR2 YNFKEQ. The CDR3 reads CASSLPSGSRYGYTF. The CDR3 nucleotides are TGTGCCAGCAGCCTCCCTTCAGGGTCGCGGTATGGCTACACCTTC.

The chain uses TRBV5-6 and TRBJ2-7, with a possible D match to TRBD2 (6 bases). CDR1 and CDR2 from the germline V gene are SGHDT and YYEEEE. Trimming cost V 2 bases and J 0 bases, with 12 bases left between them. The CDR3 contains 15 residues. The CDR3 loop reads CASSFGGTASYEQYF. The DNA of the CDR3 is TGTGCCAGCAGCTTTGGCGGGACCGCCTCCTACGAGCAGTACTTC. The full variable domain, completed using reference TRBV5-6 and TRBJ2-7, is DAGVTQSPTHLIKTRGQQVTLRCSPKSGHDTVSWYQQALGQGPQFIFQYYEEEERQRGNFPDRFSGHQFPNYSSELNVNALLLGDSALYLCASSFGGTASYEQYFGPGTRLTVT.

The V call is TRBV2, the J call TRBJ1-5, with a weak D call TRBD1 (6 bases). This CDR3 region has 16 residues. V was cut by 6 bases and J by 8 bases, with 23 bases left in between. CDR1 is SNHLY and CDR2 is FYNNEI in the germline V gene. The CDR3: CASRSISGRGSEPQHF. CDR3 nucleotide sequence: TGTGCCAGCAGATCCATATCAGGGAGGGGGTCTGAGCCCCAGCATTTT. The full variable domain, with the rest looked up from reference TRBV2 and TRBJ1-5, is EPEVTQTPSHQVTQMGQEVILRCVPISNHLYFYWYRQILGQKVEFLVSFYNNEISEKSEIFDDQFSVERPDGSNFTLKIRSTKLEDSAMYFCASRSISGRGSEPQHFGDGTRLSIL.

The V and J genes are TRBV5-1 and TRBJ2-1, with D perhaps matching TRBD2 (6 bases). CDR3 size: 18 residues. V gave up 1 base and J gave up 0 bases, with 17 bases separating them. Germline CDR1 reads SGHRS; CDR2 reads YFSETQ. The CDR3 sequence: CASSLRSQRVSSYNEQFF. CDR3 bases: TGCGCCAGCAGCTTGAGGTCGCAGCGGGTAAGCTCCTACAATGAGCAGTTCTTC.

The chain joins TRBV6-5 to TRBJ1-5, with 7 bases fitting TRBD1. The V and J ends lost 0 bases and 6 bases, in that order; junction bases with no gene match: 5. CDR1 is MNHEY and CDR2 is SVGAGI in the germline V gene. The CDR3 runs 15 residues. As DNA, the CDR3 is TGTGCCAGCAGTTACTCCTGGACAGGTAGTCAGCCCCAGCATTTT. Translating gives CASSYSWTGSQPQHF.

The chain combines TRBV5-1 with TRBJ1-4; D unclear. Between the trimmed V and J ends, which lost 4 bases and 8 bases, there was a span of 12 bases. Per the germline V gene, CDR1 is SGHRS and CDR2 is YFSETQ. This CDR3 comprises 13 residues. As DNA, the CDR3 is TGCGCCAGCAGCGTCTTTCTGGGGGAAAAACTGTTTTTT. It encodes CASSVFLGEKLFF.

CDR3 sequence: CASSISGVNTGELFF. CDR3 nucleotide sequence: TGTGCCAGCAGCATAAGCGGGGTTAACACCGGGGAGCTGTTTTTT. The rearrangement links TRBV5-4 to TRBJ2-2; 7 nucleotides match TRBD2. The junction had 5 bases not matched to a gene; V was cut back by 4 bases and J by 2 bases. The germline gives CDR1 SGHNT, CDR2 YYREEE (reference sequence). The CDR3 is 15 amino acids.

This sequence joins TRBV10-3 and TRBJ2-1; possibly TRBD2 for D (5 bases). This CDR3 region has 18 residues. CDR1 and CDR2 (germline): ENHRY, SYGVKD. V was shortened by 4 bases and J by 4 bases, with 23 bases between the two germline ends. The CDR3 nucleotides read TGTGCCATCAGTGTTCCGGTGGTGGTCGGACTTGAATACAATGAGCAGTTCTTC. It codes for CAISVPVVVGLEYNEQFF.